A selection of T cell receptor beta chains follows, all from one sample in a study of post-analysis software for immune sequencing data. MiXCR was run by TCRdb on the PCR reads, yielding one entry per CDR3 protein. The repertoire has hundreds of thousands of distinct CDR3 sequences, 25% to 30% of them found once; the top ten carry 0.5% to 0.6%. The sample taken for sequencing was blood. The receptor set was obtained from a girl aged 10 to 17 with multiple sclerosis. Each CDR3 is given with its conserved first and last residue. The D gene is left open where the match is weak. Clone size is not always given. Where it is, it says once, few, many or a class for expanded clones.

CASSLELAAKETQYF,TGTGCCAGCAGCTTAGAATTAGCGGCTAAAGAGACCCAGTACTTC,.,TRBJ2-5,few,TRBV11-2
CASSGVAGYNEQFF,TGTGCCAGCAGTGGGGTAGCGGGGTACAATGAGCAGTTCTTC,TRBD2,TRBJ2-1,.,TRBV2
CAIRRSGGQETQYF,TGTGCCATCAGGCGTAGCGGGGGACAAGAGACCCAGTACTTC,TRBD2,TRBJ2-5,few,TRBV10-3
CASSRTSGGIANTGELFF,TGTGCCAGCAGCCGGACTAGCGGGGGGATCGCGAACACCGGGGAGCTGTTTTTT,TRBD2,TRBJ2-2,few,TRBV14
CASSVRGLGELFF,TGTGCCAGCAGCGTCCGGGGCCTCGGGGAACTGTTTTTT,.,TRBJ1-4,.,TRBV9
CASSGLPGLAAEQFF,TGTGCCAGCAGCGGGCTCCCGGGACTAGCTGCTGAGCAGTTCTTC,TRBD2,TRBJ2-1,.,TRBV5-6
CSAGGLASHEQYF,TGCAGTGCTGGGGGACTAGCCTCCCACGAGCAGTACTTC,TRBD2,TRBJ2-7,few,TRBV20-1
CASSLDDRVTYNSPLHF,TGTGCCAGCAGCTTAGACGACAGGGTGACCTATAATTCACCCCTCCACTTT,TRBD1,TRBJ1-6,.,TRBV7-2
CSASYGGYSNQPQHF,TGCAGTGCTAGTTATGGGGGATATAGCAATCAGCCCCAGCATTTT,.,TRBJ1-5,.,TRBV20-1
CASSRDSHPYGYTF,TGTGCCAGCAGCCGGGACAGCCATCCCTATGGCTACACCTTC,TRBD1,TRBJ1-2,.,TRBV11-2
CASSTKRAGVVTDTQYF,TGTGCCAGCAGTACTAAACGCGCAGGGGTGGTCACAGATACGCAGTATTTT,.,TRBJ2-3,few,TRBV28
CANSLEGFGTAYEQYF,TGTGCCAACAGCTTAGAGGGGTTTGGGACAGCCTACGAGCAGTACTTC,TRBD1,TRBJ2-7,.,TRBV7-2
CASGGQGGTDTQYF,TGTGCCAGCGGAGGACAGGGTGGGACAGATACGCAGTATTTT,TRBD1,TRBJ2-3,.,TRBV27
CASSQDTTPGETQYF,TGTGCCAGCAGCCAAGACACTACCCCAGGGGAGACCCAGTACTTC,.,TRBJ2-5,.,TRBV3-1
CATSRVDRGRADMNTEAFF,TGTGCCACCAGCAGAGTGGACAGGGGCAGGGCCGATATGAACACTGAAGCTTTCTTT,TRBD1,TRBJ1-1,.,TRBV15
CSASALVGADTQYF,TGCAGTGCTAGCGCACTAGTGGGGGCAGATACGCAGTATTTT,.,TRBJ2-3,.,TRBV20-1
CASSHRGRSTDAQYF,TGTGCCAGCAGCCACAGGGGGCGGAGCACAGATGCGCAGTATTTT,TRBD1,TRBJ2-3,.,TRBV7-2
CATGSSRESGANVLTF,TGTGCCACCGGGTCGTCGAGGGAGTCTGGGGCCAACGTCCTGACTTTC,.,TRBJ2-6,few,TRBV15